The rows below give T cell receptor beta chains drawn from one sample of a study of T cell responses to AZD1222 COVID-19 vaccine. Method: immunoSEQ multiplex PCR; TCRdb's copy keeps in-frame clones and lacks some. The sample lists under 200,000 clones; about 88% were seen once. The sequencing here drew on peripheral blood, taken on day 0 of AZD1222 vaccination. All receptors come from an adult in good health. Each CDR3 is given with its conserved first and last residue. A D gene is named only where the DNA matches it firmly. The size of a clone is reported for some rows only, either as once, few or many, or as a class for expanded clones.

TRBV29-1	NA	TRBJ2-7	NA	TGCAGCGCCACATTCTCCCACGAGCAGTACTTC	CSATFSHEQYF
TRBV18	NA	TRBJ2-3	NA	TGTGCCAGCTCGGCCGGCGTGGAAAGGACAGATACGCAGTATTTT	CASSAGVERTDTQYF
TRBV9	NA	TRBJ2-1	TRBD2	TGTGCCAGCAGCCCTAGCGGGGGGCTCTCCTACAATGAGCAGTTCTTC	CASSPSGGLSYNEQFF
TRBV5-4	NA	TRBJ2-1	TRBD1	TGTGCCAGCAGCTTCCCCGGGGATGGGACAGGGGAATCCAATGAGCAGTTCTTC	CASSFPGDGTGESNEQFF
TRBV28	NA	TRBJ1-5	NA	TGTGCCAGCAGCCTAGGAGGGGCTCAGCCCCAGCATTTT	CASSLGGAQPQHF
TRBV30	NA	TRBJ1-4	NA	TGTGCCTGGAGAGGGGCGGCGGCAACTAATGAAAAACTGTTTTTT	CAWRGAAATNEKLFF
TRBV6-1	NA	TRBJ1-2	TRBD1	TGTGCCAGCAGTGTTTGGACAGGGGAGTCCCTTAACTATGGCTACACCTTC	CASSVWTGESLNYGYTF
TRBV5-1	few	TRBJ2-3	TRBD2	TGCGCCAGCACTCGTAGCGGGGCTAACTTAGATACGCAGTATTTT	CASTRSGANLDTQYF
TRBV6-5	NA	TRBJ2-2	NA	TGTGCCAGCAAGGGGCCCAGGGACACCGGGGAGCTGTTTTTT	CASKGPRDTGELFF
TRBV27	NA	TRBJ2-7	TRBD1	TGTGCCAGCAGTTCGACAGGGCCCGGCGGGGAGCAGTACTTC	CASSSTGPGGEQYF
TRBV9	NA	TRBJ2-3	TRBD2	TGTGCCAGCAGCGTAGGAACGGAACCCGGGAGGGATACGCAGTATTTT	CASSVGTEPGRDTQYF
TRBV18	NA	TRBJ1-2	TRBD1	TGTGCCAGCTCGTCGGGACAGGGAGACGACTATGGCTACACCTTC	CASSSGQGDDYGYTF
TRBV28	NA	TRBJ1-1	NA	TGTGCCAGCAGTTTATTGGCGCCTGGAGCTTTCTTT	CASSLLAPGAFF
TRBV20-1	NA	TRBJ2-1	TRBD2	TGCAGTGCTAGTTCGCTAGCGGGGGTGTACAATGAGCAGTTCTTC	CSASSLAGVYNEQFF
TRBV19	once	TRBJ1-1	NA	TGTGCCAGTATTCGGGGGACGGGGAACACTGAAGCTTTCTTT	CASIRGTGNTEAFF
TRBV7-2	NA	TRBJ1-6	TRBD1	TGTGCCAGTACATCATGGGGGACAGCGGGTTCACCCCTCCACTTT	CASTSWGTAGSPLHF
TRBV28	once	TRBJ1-2	NA	TGTGCCAGCAGGCCGACAGTGGCCTATGGCTACACCTTC	CASRPTVAYGYTF
TRBV6-2/TRBV6-3	NA	TRBJ2-5	TRBD2	TGTGCCAGCAGTTACTCGGGACTAGCGCTGGGGGAGACCCAGTACTTC	CASSYSGLALGETQYF
TRBV11-1	NA	TRBJ2-1	NA	TGTGCCAGCAGCTTACGTGGAGCCAACTCCTACAATGAGCAGTTCTTC	CASSLRGANSYNEQFF
TRBV27	NA	TRBJ1-6	NA	TGTGCCAGCAGGTCGGACGGAACAAATTCACCCCTCCACTTT	CASRSDGTNSPLHF
TRBV19	NA	TRBJ1-2	NA	TGTGCCAGTAGTATAGTTGCAGAAGCTAACTATGGCTACACCTTC	CASSIVAEANYGYTF
TRBV29-1	NA	TRBJ1-1	NA	TGCAGCGTTGAGGGGAGGGGCAGGTTAGATGGAATGAACACTGAAGCTTTCTTT	CSVEGRGRLDGMNTEAFF
TRBV30	NA	TRBJ1-5	NA	TGTGCCTGGAGTGTATCGGGCCGTGGTCAGCCCCAGCATTTT	CAWSVSGRGQPQHF
TRBV20-1	NA	TRBJ2-5	TRBD1	TGCAGTGCTAGTGGCCAGGGGGCTTTAAAAGAGTACTTC	CSASGQGALKEYF
TRBV5-1	NA	TRBJ2-1	NA	TGCGCCAGCAGCTTGGCGGGAGTAAGCTACAATGAGCAGTTCTTC	CASSLAGVSYNEQFF
TRBV19	NA	TRBJ1-1	TRBD1	TGTGCCAGTAGTATAGATGTGCGGACAGGGGTGGCTTTCTTT	CASSIDVRTGVAFF
TRBV27	once	TRBJ2-7	NA	TGTGCCAGCAGCTTAGGGGGTAGGGGCGAGCAGTACTTC	CASSLGGRGEQYF
TRBV20-1	NA	TRBJ1-5	NA	TGCAGTGCTAGTCGTGGACAGCAGTATCAGCCCCAGCATTTT	CSASRGQQYQPQHF
TRBV9	NA	TRBJ2-1	NA	TGTGCCAGCAGCGTAGCATTTGGCAGTACCCCCTACAATGAGCAGTTCTTC	CASSVAFGSTPYNEQFF
TRBV5-1	NA	TRBJ1-6	NA	TGCGCCAGCAGCTTGGGGGACTCACCCCTCCACTTT	CASSLGDSPLHF
TRBV11-2	NA	TRBJ2-1	NA	TGTGCCAGCAGCTTAGGTCGCAACGGGAGACCCTCCTACAATGAGCAGTTCTTC	CASSLGRNGRPSYNEQFF
TRBV13	NA	TRBJ1-1	NA	TGTGCCAGCTTAATGAACACTGAAGCTTTCTTT	CASLMNTEAFF
TRBV13	few	TRBJ1-2	NA	TGTGCCAGCAGCTTAGGGAGGGAGATACAGGGCTCGAACTATGGCTACACCTTC	CASSLGREIQGSNYGYTF
TRBV5-6	NA	TRBJ1-4	NA	TGTGCCAGCAGCCCGGGTGGCGCTAGGCGAGAAAAACTGTTTTTT	CASSPGGARREKLFF
TRBV2	NA	TRBJ1-5	NA	TGTGCCAGTCGTTCAGGGTCCTTAGAGCCCCAGCATTTT	CASRSGSLEPQHF